Listed here are 21 T cell receptor beta chains from one sample, sequenced in a study of CXCR3-negative and CXCR3-positive naive CD8 T cells. The TRB cDNA libraries were prepared by 5' RACE with UMI labels. TCRdb re-analyzed the 5' RACE reads; it lists each CDR3 protein once, without DNA. The table lists some 50,000 distinct CDR3 sequences. Material for sequencing was naive CXCR3- CD8+ T cells from blood. Subset indicated: CD45RO-CCR7+CD27+CD95- naive CD8+ T cells lacking CXCR3 (TNR3-). These receptor sequences come from a human donor in good health. Some clones in this sample may be carry-over from other donors' samples.

V usage is TRBV6-6 and J usage is TRBJ1-6. This CDR3 has 13 residues. Per germline, CDR1 MNHNY and CDR2 SVGAGI (reference sequence). The CDR3: CASSNPAGSPLHF.

This chain joins TRBV20-1 and TRBJ2-7; checking the TCRdb D call of TRBD1 is not possible without DNA. The CDR3 is 13 amino acids. Germline assignment: CDR1 DFQATT and CDR2 SNEGSKA (reference sequence). CDR3 in amino acids: CSASFGGAYEQYF.

The chain carries TRBV27 and TRBJ2-2; no DNA is available, so the TRBD1 call from TCRdb remains unchecked. Germline CDR1 reads MNHEY; CDR2 reads SMNVEV (reference sequence). The CDR3 length is 12 residues. The CDR3 sequence is CASRPGGGELFF.

V gene TRBV1 combines with J gene TRBJ2-4. TRBV1 is termed a pseudogene. This CDR3 contains 14 residues. CDR3 loop: CTSSRSEAKNIQYF.

The rearrangement joins TRBV29-1 to TRBJ2-5. Per the germline V gene, CDR1 is SQVTM and CDR2 is ANQGSEA. The CDR3 extends over 13 amino acids. CDR3 loop: CSVAFGIEETQYF.

The chain has TRBV7-6 and TRBJ2-3; the TCRdb D gene call, TRBD1, has no DNA to confirm it. CDR1 is SGHVS and CDR2 is FNYEAQ in the germline V gene. This CDR3 comprises 13 residues. The CDR3 region is CASSPGLADTQYF.

The rearrangement links TRBV29-1 to TRBJ2-3; TCRdb proposes TRBD2, but this gene call is untestable without DNA. Per the germline V gene, CDR1 is SQVTM and CDR2 is ANQGSEA. The CDR3 spans 16 residues. This chain's CDR3 is CSVEDLTSGTTDTQYF.

The rearrangement links TRBV7-7 to TRBJ2-7; checking the TCRdb D call of TRBD1 is not possible without DNA. The CDR3 covers 15 residues. Germline V gene lookup returns CDR1 SSHAT and CDR2 FNYEAQ (reference sequence). The CDR3 reads CASSLGTGPSYEQYF. Based on the CDR3 plus reference TRBV7-7 and TRBJ2-7, the full variable domain is GAGVSQSPRYKVTKRGQDVTLRCDPISSHATLYWYQQALGQGPEFLTYFNYEAQPDKSGLPSDRFSAERPEGSISTLTIQRTEQRDSAMYRCASSLGTGPSYEQYFGPGTRLTVT.

CDR3: CASSFLRRGATEAFF. The rearrangement uses TRBV7-3 and TRBJ1-1. There are 15 residues in the CDR3. Germline V gives CDR1 SGHTA, CDR2 FQGTGA.

The gene calls are TRBV29-1 and TRBJ2-1; the D call of TRBD1 rests on TCRdb alone, since no DNA is present to check it. Germline loops: CDR1 SQVTM, CDR2 ANQGSEA. The CDR3 loop spans 15 amino acids. The CDR3 sequence: CSVQSTLRPGDEQFF.

This chain uses TRBV7-6 with TRBJ1-1. This CDR3 has 14 residues. The germline CDR1 and CDR2 sequences are SGHVS and FNYEAQ. CDR3 sequence reads: CASSPLGEGPEAFF. Using reference TRBV7-6 and TRBJ1-1 for the parts outside the CDR3, the full variable domain is GAGVSQSPRYKVTKRGQDVALRCDPISGHVSLYWYRQALGQGPEFLTYFNYEAQQDKSGLPNDRFSAERPEGSISTLTIQRTEQRDSAMYRCASSPLGEGPEAFFGQGTRLTVV.

This chain uses TRBV15 with TRBJ2-6. The CDR3 contains 14 residues. Looked up from germline, CDR1 is LNHNV and CDR2 is YYDKDF (reference sequence). The CDR3 loop reads CATSRGSGANVLTF.

The chain uses TRBV28 and TRBJ1-1. This CDR3 is built from 14 residues. Germline V CDR1 and CDR2: MDHEN, SYDVKM. The CDR3 spells CASSKNDENTEAFF.

The gene calls are TRBV29-1 and TRBJ2-2; TCRdb selects TRBD1, and the lack of DNA leaves this call unchecked. The length of the CDR3 is 14 residues. Per the germline V gene, CDR1 is SQVTM and CDR2 is ANQGSEA. The CDR3 loop reads CSVVTGANTGELFF.

The chain employs TRBV4-1 and TRBJ2-7. CDR3 length: 11 residues. Germline V lookup: CDR1 MGHRA, CDR2 YSYEKL. The CDR3 spells CASSQGAEQYF.

V is TRBV19 and J is TRBJ2-7; TCRdb's D gene call, TRBD1, goes unchecked for lack of DNA. This CDR3 contains 14 residues. Germline CDR1 and CDR2: LNHDA and SQIVND (reference sequence). The CDR3 reads CASSIGGSSYEQYF.

V is TRBV29-1 and J is TRBJ2-7; absent DNA, TCRdb's TRBD1 call cannot be checked. From germline, CDR1 is SQVTM and CDR2 ANQGSEA. The CDR3 totals 15 residues. This CDR3 is CSVEGGRRGTYEQYF.

This chain connects TRBV12-3 or TRBV12-4 to TRBJ2-5. The CDR3 is 14 amino acids. CDR3 protein: CASRPTTYQETQYF.

The chain employs TRBV12-3 or TRBV12-4 and TRBJ2-5; TCRdb calls TRBD1, which cannot be checked without DNA. The CDR3 sequence is 13 residues long. CDR3 loop: CASSWGRSETQYF.

The chain is built from TRBV21-1 and TRBJ2-7; as DNA is missing, the TRBD2 call by TCRdb cannot be tested. TRBV21-1 is listed as a pseudogene. The CDR3 extends over 16 amino acids. Here the CDR3 reads CASSTLPRGLPYEQYF.

The CDR3 reads CSVILLGDEQFF. The chain uses TRBV29-1 and TRBJ2-1; TCRdb proposes TRBD1, but this gene call is untestable without DNA. Germline CDR1 SQVTM, CDR2 ANQGSEA. CDR3 size: 12 residues.